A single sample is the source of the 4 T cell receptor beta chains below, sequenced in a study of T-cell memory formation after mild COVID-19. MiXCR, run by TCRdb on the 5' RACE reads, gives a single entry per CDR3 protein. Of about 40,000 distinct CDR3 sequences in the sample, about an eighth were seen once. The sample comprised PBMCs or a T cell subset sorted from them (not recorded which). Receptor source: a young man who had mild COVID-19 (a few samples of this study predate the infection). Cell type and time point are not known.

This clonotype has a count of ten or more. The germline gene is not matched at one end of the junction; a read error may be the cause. The chain's CDR3 is CASSNPPHSYDYTF. DNA for the CDR3: TGTGCCAGTAGTAATCCACCGCACTCCTATGACTACACCTTC. The V gene is TRBV19, the J gene TRBJ1-2, with D hard to call. Germline CDR1 reads LNHDA; CDR2 reads SQIVND (reference sequence). This CDR3 is 14 amino acids long.

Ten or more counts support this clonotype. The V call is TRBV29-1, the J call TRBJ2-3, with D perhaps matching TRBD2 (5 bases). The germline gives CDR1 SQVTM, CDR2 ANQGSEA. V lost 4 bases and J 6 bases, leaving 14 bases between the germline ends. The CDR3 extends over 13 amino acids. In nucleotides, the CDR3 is TGCAGCGTTGCCCCAGCGGCTCGGGATACGCAGTATTTT. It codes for CSVAPAARDTQYF.

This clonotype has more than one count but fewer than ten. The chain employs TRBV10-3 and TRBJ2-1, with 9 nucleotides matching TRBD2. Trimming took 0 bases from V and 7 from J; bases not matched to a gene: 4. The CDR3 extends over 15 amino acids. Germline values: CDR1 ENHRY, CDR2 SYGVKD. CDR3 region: CAISESGLAGNEQFF. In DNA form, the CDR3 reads TGTGCCATCAGTGAGTCGGGGCTAGCGGGAAATGAGCAGTTCTTC.

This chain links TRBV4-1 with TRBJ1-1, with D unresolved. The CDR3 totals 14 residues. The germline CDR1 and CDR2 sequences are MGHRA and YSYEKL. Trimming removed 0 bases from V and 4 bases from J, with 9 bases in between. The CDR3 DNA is TGCGCCAGCAGCCAAGAGGTGGTCGGCACTGAAGCTTTCTTT. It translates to CASSQEVVGTEAFF.